What follows are 25 T cell receptor beta chains derived from one specimen sequenced in a study of blood T cell repertoires in COVID-19. Generated by immunoSEQ multiplex PCR, the TCRdb table keeps only in-frame clones and is missing some. The top ten hold approximately 40% of the sample, which has some 27,000 clones, 76% seen once. Sequencing input: peripheral blood. These receptor sequences come from a man between 65 and 85 years old with acute or convalescent COVID-19.

In its sample, this clone was seen once. J is TRBJ1-4 and V is TRBV7-2, with 11 positions matching TRBD1. Trimming at V came to 3 bases and at J to 12 bases, leaving 6 bases not matched to a gene. This CDR3 region has 14 residues. Germline loops: CDR1 SGHTA, CDR2 FQGNSA. The DNA for the CDR3 is TGTGCCAGCAGCTTTGGGACAGGGGGTAGGCAACTGTTTTTT. Protein: CASSFGTGGRQLFF.

The CDR3 sequence is CASNRGHNQPQHF. The CDR3 DNA follows: TGTGCCAGCAACAGGGGCCATAATCAGCCCCAGCATTTT. V is TRBV12-3 or TRBV12-4 and J is TRBJ1-5; 7 bases fit TRBD1. This CDR3 is built from 13 residues. J lost 4 bases, V lost 7 bases, and 4 bases had no gene match.

V and J are TRBV19 and TRBJ1-1; D is uncertain. In germline, CDR1 is LNHDA, CDR2 SQIVND (reference sequence). The CDR3 loop spans 13 amino acids. Trimming cost V 3 bases and J 4 bases, with 9 bases left between them. The CDR3 loop reads CASSMSPGTEAFF. The CDR3 DNA sequence: TGTGCCAGTAGTATGTCCCCGGGCACTGAAGCTTTCTTT.

This clone has just a few counts. In nucleotides, the CDR3 is TGCAGCGTTTTAGGTCGCGGGAGGGGGGCAGCAGTACAAGAGACCCAGTACTTC. Translated, it gives CSVLGRGRGAAVQETQYF. V gene TRBV29-1 combines with J gene TRBJ2-5, with TRBD2 identical over 9 bases. Trimming cost V 5 bases and J 2 bases; bases outside gene matches: 18. CDR3 size: 18 residues. Per the germline V gene, CDR1 is SQVTM and CDR2 is ANQGSEA.

The gene calls are TRBV7-3 and TRBJ2-1; D might be TRBD1 (6 bases). V gave up 2 bases and J gave up 9 bases, with 11 bases separating them. The CDR3 sequence is 13 residues long. Germline CDR1 and CDR2: SGHTA and FQGTGA. The CDR3 DNA reads as TGTGCCAGCAGCTTATTTTTAGGGGGTGAGCAGTTCTTC. Translating it yields CASSLFLGGEQFF. Looking up the rest from reference TRBV7-3 and TRBJ2-1 gives the full variable domain: GAGVSQTPSNKVTEKGKYVELRCDPISGHTALYWYRQSLGQGPEFLIYFQGTGAADDSGLPNDRFFAVRPEGSVSTLKIQRTERGDSAVYLCASSLFLGGEQFFGPGTRLTVL.

V and J are TRBV5-1 and TRBJ1-5, with 9 bases lining up with TRBD1. The CDR3 has 15 amino acids. V gave up 5 bases and J gave up 6 bases; unmatched junction bases: 9. Germline V gives CDR1 SGHRS, CDR2 YFSETQ. The chain's CDR3 is CASRERTGVGQPQHF. The CDR3 DNA reads as TGCGCCAGCAGAGAACGGACAGGGGTCGGTCAGCCCCAGCATTTT.

The chain carries TRBV2 and TRBJ1-5; 9 bases align to TRBD1. Germline values: CDR1 SNHLY, CDR2 FYNNEI. The V gene end was trimmed by 4 bases and the J gene end by 2 bases; junction bases not matched to a gene: 6. This CDR3 has 16 residues. The CDR3 sequence: CASSGDRAMGNQPQHF. Here the CDR3 DNA reads TGTGCCAGCAGTGGGGACAGGGCGATGGGCAATCAGCCCCAGCATTTT.

The gene calls are TRBV27 and TRBJ1-1, with D hard to call. Trimming cost V 3 bases and J 3 bases, with 8 bases left between them. Germline CDR1 MNHEY, CDR2 SMNVEV (reference sequence). This CDR3 is 13 amino acids long. The CDR3 bases are TGTGCCAGCAGTTTTCGGCGGTACACTGAAGCTTTCTTT. Its protein product is CASSFRRYTEAFF.

The gene calls are TRBV5-4 and TRBJ1-6; 9 bases are shared with TRBD1. Losses at the gene ends were 5 bases for V and 10 bases for J; bases not matched to a gene: 10. The CDR3 runs 15 residues. Germline CDR1 SGHNT, CDR2 YYREEE (reference sequence). The DNA of the CDR3 is TGTGCCAGCAGTTCGACAGGGGGACCTGACTCACCCCTCCACTTT. Translation gives CASSSTGGPDSPLHF.

J is TRBJ1-2 and V is TRBV5-6; no definite D call. The V end was cut by 1 base, the J end by 2 bases, with 6 bases between. CDR1 SGHDT and CDR2 YYEEEE come from the germline V gene. The CDR3 extends over 13 amino acids. The CDR3: CASSLTQNYGYTF. DNA of the CDR3: TGTGCCAGCAGCTTGACCCAGAACTATGGCTACACCTTC. Using reference TRBV5-6 and TRBJ1-2 for the parts outside the CDR3, the full variable domain is DAGVTQSPTHLIKTRGQQVTLRCSPKSGHDTVSWYQQALGQGPQFIFQYYEEEERQRGNFPDRFSGHQFPNYSSELNVNALLLGDSALYLCASSLTQNYGYTFGSGTRLTVV.

The V gene is TRBV30, the J gene TRBJ1-3; D is unresolved. V was pared by 1 base and J by 8 bases, with 12 bases between. Germline V gives CDR1 GTSNPN, CDR2 SVGIG (reference sequence). The CDR3 has 13 residues. The CDR3 DNA sequence: TGTGCCTGGAGTGGACTCCTTCGGCACACCATATATTTT. Amino acid sequence: CAWSGLLRHTIYF.

The chain has TRBV3-1 (or the pseudogene TRBV3-2) and TRBJ1-4, with D perhaps TRBD1 (6 bases). The V gene's germline CDR1 is LGHDT and CDR2 YNNKEL (reference sequence). The CDR3 runs to 13 residues. The ends were cut back, 1 base at V and 9 bases at J, with 9 bases in the middle. In DNA form, the CDR3 reads TGTGCCAGCAGCCAAGTACAGGGAAAAAAACTGTTTTTT. Residues: CASSQVQGKKLFF.

This clone has just one count. This sequence joins TRBV5-1 and TRBJ1-6, with 8 positions matching TRBD1. J gave up 8 bases and V 0 bases, and 10 bases lay outside the gene matches. CDR1 is SGHRS, CDR2 YFSETQ, per germline. This CDR3 region has 17 residues. CDR3 in DNA: TGCGCCAGCAGCTTGGCGGTCAGGGGGCCTGTGGATTCACCCCTCCACTTT. Its translation: CASSLAVRGPVDSPLHF.

This clone is deemed medium-sized (0.01 to 0.1%). The chain combines TRBV12-3 or TRBV12-4 with TRBJ1-5; D call uncertain. V gave up 3 bases and J gave up 6 bases, with 9 bases separating them. The CDR3 is 13 amino acids. CDR3 protein: CASSFYYGQPQHF. The CDR3 coding sequence is TGTGCCAGCAGTTTTTATTACGGTCAGCCCCAGCATTTT.

V usage is TRBV3-1 (or the pseudogene TRBV3-2) and J usage is TRBJ1-3; D not resolved. V was clipped by 1 base and J by 3 bases, with 10 bases between them. The CDR3 runs to 15 residues. Germline V gives CDR1 LGHDT, CDR2 YNNKEL (reference sequence). CDR3 bases: TGTGCCAGCAGCCAAGTACGAGGGCTTGGAAACACCATATATTTT. This translates into CASSQVRGLGNTIYF.

Here the CDR3 reads CASSLAQLQETQYF. CDR3 DNA sequence: TGTGCCAGCAGTTTAGCCCAACTCCAAGAGACCCAGTACTTC. The chain couples TRBV6-5 to TRBJ2-5; D remains unclear. In germline, CDR1 is MNHEY, CDR2 SVGAGI. The CDR3 spans 14 residues. Trimming took off 4 bases at V and 1 base at J, with 10 bases between the two ends.

This clone has only one observation. V and J are TRBV30 and TRBJ1-6; no reliable D call. CDR1 is GTSNPN and CDR2 is SVGIG in the germline V gene (reference sequence). The CDR3 sequence is 13 residues long. V gave up 1 base and J gave up 18 bases, with 19 bases separating them. CDR3 in amino acids: CAWSETMESSPHF. The CDR3 DNA reads as TGTGCCTGGAGTGAGACCATGGAGAGTTCCCCCCACTTT.

The CDR3 DNA reads as TGTGCCAGCAGCGCATTGACAGGGTTTGATGAGCAGTTCTTC. Translation gives CASSALTGFDEQFF. The chain employs TRBV9 and TRBJ2-1; 7 bases fit TRBD1. Trimming cost V 3 bases and J 8 bases; bases outside gene matches: 8. The CDR3 has 14 residues. Germline V lookup: CDR1 SGDLS, CDR2 YYNGEE.

In its sample, this clone was seen a few times. The CDR3, as DNA: TGCGCCAGCAGGGTTGGACAGGGGAAAGAATCCGACACTGAAGCTTTCTTT. It yields the protein CASRVGQGKESDTEAFF. The chain combines TRBV10-1 with TRBJ1-1, with 9 bases identical to TRBD1. Per the germline V gene, CDR1 is WNHNN and CDR2 is SYGVQD (reference sequence). The junction had 14 bases not matched to a gene; V was cut back by 6 bases and J by 3 bases. CDR3 length: 17 amino acids.

This clone was recorded only once. V and J are TRBV5-1 and TRBJ1-4; no reliable D call. CDR3 size: 16 residues. Trimming pared 0 bases from V and 0 bases from J, leaving 9 bases between. CDR1 and CDR2 (germline): SGHRS, YFSETQ. CDR3 in DNA: TGCGCCAGCAGCTTGGTCGCGACTGCAACTAATGAAAAACTGTTTTTT. This translates into CASSLVATATNEKLFF.

The CDR3 DNA sequence: TGCGCCAGCAGCTCCGGGGGGGCTGAGACCCAGTACTTC. Its translation is CASSSGGAETQYF. The V call is TRBV5-1, the J call TRBJ2-5; the match to TRBD2 covers 8 bases. Germline V gene sequence: CDR1 SGHRS, CDR2 YFSETQ. V was pared by 3 bases and J by 5 bases, with 3 bases of the junction left unmatched. The CDR3 sequence is 13 residues long.

Turning to this clone: An end of the junction does not agree with germline; a read error may underlie this. The CDR3 DNA reads TGTGCCAGCAGTTTAGCGGGAGGGCCTTACAATGAGCAGTTCTTC. Translating gives CASSLAGGPYNEQFF. The chain recombines TRBV7-2 with TRBJ2-1; 11 bases match TRBD2. There are 15 residues in the CDR3. Germline assignment: CDR1 SGHTA and CDR2 FQGNSA.

CDR3 region: CASSFFGQGAGEQFF. The CDR3 DNA follows: TGTGCCAGCAGTTTTTTCGGACAGGGGGCCGGTGAGCAGTTCTTC. J is TRBJ2-1 and V is TRBV6-2 or TRBV6-3, with 11 bases lining up with TRBD1. The CDR3 has 15 amino acids. CDR1 is MNHEY and CDR2 is SVGEGT in the germline V gene. With V trimmed by 4 bases and J by 9 bases, 8 bases remained unmatched.

This clone has only a few counts. The CDR3 region is CASSGVLGGGRGNQPQHF. The CDR3 bases are TGTGCCAGCAGTGGGGTCCTCGGAGGGGGCCGGGGCAATCAGCCCCAGCATTTT. The chain links TRBV6-1 to TRBJ1-5; 7 nucleotides match TRBD1. Looked up from germline, CDR1 is MNHNS and CDR2 is SASEGT. This CDR3 comprises 18 residues. V was pared by 4 bases and J by 2 bases, with 14 bases of the junction left unmatched.

This chain uses TRBV5-1 with TRBJ2-5; TRBD1 might be the D (5 bases). The CDR3 extends over 14 amino acids. Germline CDR1 reads SGHRS; CDR2 reads YFSETQ. V was clipped by 0 bases and J by 0 bases, with 6 bases between them. The CDR3 nucleotides are TGCGCCAGCAGCTTGGCAGGGTACCAAGAGACCCAGTACTTC. Translated: CASSLAGYQETQYF.